This TCR beta chain was sequenced in a study of long-term antiretroviral therapy in people with HIV. Study-level findings and limits: After ART, diversity increased yet remained lower than transplant donor controls. It was observed that HIV repertoires exhibited narrower CDR3 length ranges than controls. Clonal populations expanded prior to ART predominated within the repertoire at all time points.

Comment on this clone: Its target is not known.

Trimming took off 3 bases at V and 3 bases at J, with 9 bases between the two ends. Per the germline V gene, CDR1 is LNHDA and CDR2 is SQIVND (reference sequence). This CDR3 comprises 14 residues. The assay, immunoSEQ v3.0, was run at survey level. Assay used: immunoSEQ multiplex PCR; TCRdb lists only in-frame clones, some missing. The table lists under 45,000 clones, roughly four fifths of them singletons, with roughly 5.8% in the top ten. This chain connects TRBV19 to TRBJ1-3; D unclear. This specimen consisted of unsorted PBMCs, obtained 1 year after starting antiretroviral therapy. The clonotype originates from a man aged 18 to 30 with HIV. The CDR3 here is CASSIGGIGNTIYF. The CDR3 DNA reads TGTGCCAGTAGTATTGGAGGAATTGGAAACACCATATATTTT.